The 14 T cell receptor beta chains below were found in one sample sequenced in a study of blood T cell repertoires in COVID-19. Sequencing was performed with immunoSEQ multiplex PCR; in TCRdb, only in-frame clones are kept and a portion is missing. The sample lists roughly 280,000 clones, 85% to 90% occurring once. Sequencing was carried out using PBMCs or T cells enriched from blood (not recorded which). Receptors were obtained from a woman aged 25 to 39 with acute COVID-19.

J is TRBJ2-6 and V is TRBV19; 7 positions agree with TRBD1. J gave up 3 bases and V 5 bases, and 7 bases lay outside the gene matches. Germline V gives CDR1 LNHDA, CDR2 SQIVND (reference sequence). The CDR3 totals 16 residues. The CDR3 sequence: CASSGNTGVGANVLTF. CDR3 DNA sequence: TGTGCCAGTAGTGGAAACACAGGGGTTGGGGCCAACGTCCTGACTTTC. Full variable domain (remainder filled in from reference TRBV19 and TRBJ2-6): DGGITQSPKYLFRKEGQNVTLSCEQNLNHDAMYWYRQDPGQGLRLIYYSQIVNDFQKGDIAEGYSVSREKKESFPLTVTSAQKNPTAFYLCASSGNTGVGANVLTFGAGSRLTVL.

This clone appeared a few times. The rearrangement uses TRBV6-5 and TRBJ2-7, with a tentative D call TRBD1 (5 bases). Trimming took 7 bases from V and 2 from J, leaving 12 bases between them. In germline, CDR1 is MNHEY, CDR2 SVGAGI. The CDR3 spans 13 residues. Here the CDR3 reads CASIGTGPYEQYF. Written as DNA, the CDR3 is TGTGCCAGCATCGGAACAGGTCCCTACGAGCAGTACTTC.

The rearrangement links TRBV10-3 to TRBJ2-2, with TRBD1 matching over 7 bases. This CDR3 is built from 13 residues. The germline CDR1 and CDR2 sequences are ENHRY and SYGVKD. J lost 5 bases, V lost 7 bases, and 4 bases had no gene match. The CDR3: CAIKGQNTGELFF. CDR3 DNA sequence: TGTGCCATCAAGGGACAGAATACCGGGGAGCTGTTTTTT.

V and J are TRBV29-1 and TRBJ1-1; perhaps TRBD1 as D (5 bases). Trimming shortened V by 1 base and J by 4 bases, and 7 bases separated the two germline ends. Germline V gene lookup returns CDR1 SQVTM and CDR2 ANQGSEA. The CDR3 loop spans 12 amino acids. Written as DNA, the CDR3 is TGCAGCGTTGAAGGGGGGGGCACTGAAGCTTTCTTT. It translates to CSVEGGGTEAFF.

This chain connects TRBV28 to TRBJ1-1; no reliable D call. V lost 2 bases and J 0 bases, leaving 4 bases between the germline ends. Germline-derived CDR1 and CDR2 are MDHEN and SYDVKM. The CDR3 loop spans 13 amino acids. CDR3 DNA sequence: TGTGCCAGCAGTTTAAGCCTGAACACTGAAGCTTTCTTT. Translating gives CASSLSLNTEAFF.

The chain joins TRBV28 to TRBJ2-1; possible D gene TRBD2, 5 bases. This CDR3 is 18 amino acids long. V lost 6 bases and J lost 5, with 26 bases in between. Looked up from germline, CDR1 is MDHEN and CDR2 is SYDVKM. CDR3 amino acids: CASRSRPPGLTINNEQFF. The CDR3 bases are TGTGCCAGCAGAAGCAGACCCCCCGGACTTACAATTAACAATGAGCAGTTCTTC.

CDR3 amino acids: CASSLLQGNEKLFF. DNA for the CDR3: TGTGCCAGCAGTTTACTACAGGGTAATGAAAAACTGTTTTTT. The chain uses TRBV6-5 and TRBJ1-4; perhaps TRBD1 as D (6 bases). The V and J ends lost 4 bases and 4 bases respectively, with 10 bases between them. CDR3 length equals 14 residues. Germline CDR1 is MNHEY and CDR2 is SVGAGI.

The chain has TRBV9 and TRBJ1-1, with D possibly matching TRBD1 (5 bases). The CDR3 has 15 amino acids. CDR1 is SGDLS, CDR2 YYNGEE, per germline. V dropped 4 bases and J dropped 7 bases, with 20 bases sitting between them. The CDR3 sequence: CASSKEGGDGDEAFF. The CDR3 nucleotides read TGTGCCAGCAGCAAAGAAGGAGGGGATGGTGATGAAGCTTTCTTT.

The CDR3 region has the DNA TGTGCCACCAGTGACGAGGACAGGGCCTACAATGAGCAGTTCTTC. Translated: CATSDEDRAYNEQFF. The gene calls are TRBV24-1 and TRBJ2-1, with 8 positions matching TRBD1. Germline CDR1 is KGHDR and CDR2 is SFDVKD. The trim removed 4 bases at V and 2 bases at J, leaving 3 bases unmatched. CDR3 length equals 15 residues.

The chain carries TRBV11-2 and TRBJ2-2; D not certain. V gave up 4 bases and J gave up 4 bases, with 4 bases separating them. The CDR3 has 12 residues. Looked up from germline, CDR1 is SGHAT and CDR2 is FQNNGV. This CDR3 reads CASSWPTGELFF. DNA of the CDR3: TGTGCCAGCAGCTGGCCCACCGGGGAGCTGTTTTTT.

This clone was seen only once. The chain couples TRBV4-1 to TRBJ2-3, with TRBD2 identical over 7 bases. Germline CDR1 reads MGHRA; CDR2 reads YSYEKL. V lost 4 bases and J lost 4; bases outside the gene matches: 11. CDR3 size: 16 residues. Here the CDR3 reads CASSLDVRGSPDTQYF. CDR3 in DNA: TGCGCCAGCAGCCTAGATGTGCGCGGGAGCCCAGATACGCAGTATTTT.

This clone was detected a few times. The chain recombines TRBV6-5 with TRBJ1-6, with D hard to call. V was cut by 0 bases and J by 0 bases, with 6 bases left in between. Germline V gene lookup returns CDR1 MNHEY and CDR2 SVGAGI. The CDR3 runs 16 residues. The CDR3: CASSYSSSSYNSPLHF. In DNA, the CDR3 is TGTGCCAGCAGTTACTCGTCCAGCTCCTATAATTCACCCCTCCACTTT.

The CDR3 region has the DNA TGTGCCAGCAGCCCATCCGCCAGGGGGCTAGGGTCACCCCTCCACTTT. Translated, it gives CASSPSARGLGSPLHF. The chain links TRBV7-2 to TRBJ1-6; 8 bases align to TRBD1. Germline V gives CDR1 SGHTA, CDR2 FQGNSA. After removal of 5 bases from V and 10 bases from J, the junction contained 13 bases not matched to a gene. CDR3 length equals 16 residues.

This clone was seen only once. J is TRBJ1-4 and V is TRBV19; tentatively, D is TRBD1 (5 bases). CDR1 is LNHDA, CDR2 SQIVND, per germline (reference sequence). V shed 6 bases and J shed 6 bases, with 14 bases lying between them. CDR3 size: 14 residues. CDR3 sequence reads: CASSNQGFDEKLFF. The CDR3 DNA reads as TGTGCCAGTAGCAACCAGGGCTTTGATGAAAAACTGTTTTTT.